The rows below give T cell receptor beta chains drawn from one sample of a study of T-cell memory formation after mild COVID-19. TCRdb called the 5' RACE reads again in MiXCR, with one record for every CDR3 protein. The data hold around 530,000 distinct CDR3 sequences, with roughly 20% observed a single time. Sequenced material: PBMCs or a T cell subset sorted from them (not recorded which). The receptors originated from an adult woman who had mild COVID-19 (a few samples of this study predate the infection). Cell type and time point are not known. Both conserved end residues are part of each CDR3. D genes are given only for firm matches. A clone size is listed for some rows: how often the clone was seen (once, few, many), or a class if it is expanded.

d_gene,v_gene,j_gene,abundance,CDR3nt,CDR3aa
NA,TRBV6-5,TRBJ1-4,many,TGTGCCAGCAGCAAGACGGGGGGCCGAACTAATGAAAAACTGTTTTTT,CASSKTGGRTNEKLFF
NA,TRBV7-9,TRBJ2-5,NA,TGTGCCAGCAGCCTCCGCACACCGTACCAAGAGACCCAGTACTTC,CASSLRTPYQETQYF
NA,TRBV9,TRBJ2-1,few,TGTGCCAGCAGCCCTCCTGACAGGAGCTCCTACAATGAGCAGTTCTTC,CASSPPDRSSYNEQFF
TRBD1,TRBV12-3/TRBV12-4,TRBJ2-5,few,TGTGCCAGCAGCAAACTACAGGGGGCCGGTGAGACCCAGTACTTC,CASSKLQGAGETQYF
NA,TRBV4-3,TRBJ2-7,few,TGCGCCAGCAGCCGATCTTTAGGAGGGGCCTACGAGCAGTACTTC,CASSRSLGGAYEQYF
TRBD1,TRBV7-9,TRBJ2-2,many,TGTGCCAGCAGCGCAGACAGGGGCACCGGGGAGCTGTTTTTT,CASSADRGTGELFF
NA,TRBV5-8,TRBJ2-3,few,TGTGCCAGCAGCCGACAGGATAGAGATACGCAGTATTTT,CASSRQDRDTQYF
NA,TRBV27,TRBJ1-1,few,TGTGCCAGCAGTTTCTGGGCGAACACTGAAGCTTTCTTT,CASSFWANTEAFF
NA,TRBV27,TRBJ2-7,few,TGTGCCAGCAGTTTAGGGGCGAGCGAGCAGTACTTC,CASSLGASEQYF
NA,TRBV27,TRBJ1-6,few,TGTGCCAGCAAAGCGGTGGGGGATTCACCCCTCCACTTT,CASKAVGDSPLHF
TRBD1,TRBV4-1,TRBJ2-2,few,TGCGCCAGCAGCCAAGGTCCTTACGGGACAGCGAACACCGGGGAGCTGTTTTTT,CASSQGPYGTANTGELFF
NA,TRBV5-1,TRBJ2-7,NA,TGCGCCAGCAGCCCGGGGGTTGCCGAGCAGTACTTC,CASSPGVAEQYF
TRBD1,TRBV7-2,TRBJ1-2,NA,TGTGCCAGCAGCCGAAGGACAGGCGAGAGTCGGTTGGGCTACACCTTC,CASSRRTGESRLGYTF
NA,TRBV7-8,TRBJ2-2,NA,TGTGCCAGCAGCCGAGACCGACCGGGACTGAAGAACACCGGGGAGCTGTTTTTT,CASSRDRPGLKNTGELFF
TRBD1,TRBV20-1,TRBJ1-6,few,TGCAGTGCTAGAGTTTACAGGGGAGATAATTCACCCCTCCACTTT,CSARVYRGDNSPLHF
NA,TRBV4-3,TRBJ2-3,few,TGCGCCAGCAGCCAAGATAAGGGGGGGCGTAAGGATACGCAGTATTTT,CASSQDKGGRKDTQYF
TRBD2,TRBV7-9,TRBJ2-5,few,TGTGCCAGCAGCTCCCTAGCGGGAGATGGTGAGACCCAGTACTTC,CASSSLAGDGETQYF
NA,TRBV12-3/TRBV12-4,TRBJ1-1,NA,TGTGCCAGCTGTTTATGGGTGAACACTGAAGCTTTCTTT,CASCLWVNTEAFF